Each of the 14 T cell receptor beta chains below was sequenced from the same sample in a study of T cell repertoires in cytomegalovirus infection (dated by TCRdb to the late 2010s). The instrument given in TCRdb is Illumina HiSeq 1500. TCRdb took the public reads, trimmed them with fastp at Q25, ran MiXCR for clone calling and kept in-frame beta chains. Records with the same CDR3 protein are collapsed into one entry carrying the most frequent genes and DNA. Present in this sample are 310,000 or so distinct CDR3 sequences, about 25% of which were seen just once. Jointly, the top ten make up approximately 15% of the sample. The sample taken for sequencing was PBMCs. The receptors stem from a human donor in good health (CMV status not recorded). Some clones in this sample may be carry-over from other donors' samples.

This clonotype was counted many times. The chain uses TRBV10-3 and TRBJ2-7, with 10 nucleotides matching TRBD2. With V trimmed by 3 bases and J by 6 bases, 8 bases remained unmatched. The CDR3 consists of 15 residues. CDR1 and CDR2 (germline): ENHRY, SYGVKD. CDR3 sequence: CAISDIAGGIGEQYF. As DNA, the CDR3 is TGTGCCATCAGTGATATAGCGGGAGGTATAGGCGAGCAGTACTTC.

This clonotype was detected ten times or more. The chain employs TRBV3-1 and TRBJ2-3, with 9 bases fitting TRBD2. Per the germline V gene, CDR1 is LGHDT and CDR2 is YNNKEL (reference sequence). This CDR3 is 19 amino acids long. The junction had 14 bases not matched to a gene; V was cut back by 4 bases and J by 0 bases. CDR3 region: CASSPRRREGPSSTDTQYF. CDR3 nucleotide sequence: TGTGCCAGCAGCCCCCGAAGGCGGGAGGGCCCTTCTAGCACAGATACGCAGTATTTT.

This clonotype was observed many times. V gene TRBV7-6 combines with J gene TRBJ2-3; D is perhaps TRBD1 (5 bases). CDR1 SGHVS and CDR2 FNYEAQ come from the germline V gene. Trimming removed 5 bases at V and 2 bases at J, with 17 bases between. The CDR3 is 16 residues long. In DNA form, the CDR3 reads TGTGCCAGCAGCGTCAAGTACGACAGATTCACAGATACGCAGTATTTT. Translation: CASSVKYDRFTDTQYF.

In this sample, this clonotype turned up a few times. The V call is TRBV29-1, the J call TRBJ2-7, with a possible D match to TRBD1 (6 bases). The CDR3 totals 13 residues. V gave up 1 base and J gave up 8 bases, with 15 bases separating them. Per germline, CDR1 SQVTM and CDR2 ANQGSEA. The CDR3 is CSVEVGAGVKQYF. DNA for the CDR3: TGCAGCGTTGAAGTAGGGGCAGGGGTGAAGCAGTACTTC.

The V call is TRBV12-3 or TRBV12-4, the J call TRBJ2-7, with TRBD2 as a possible D gene (7 bases). Trimming left V 6 bases short and J 1 base short, with 19 bases between. This CDR3 is built from 16 residues. Written as DNA, the CDR3 is TGTGCCAGCAGCCGAGAAACGGGGGGCGGTTCCTACGAGCAGTACTTC. This sequence encodes CASSRETGGGSYEQYF.

The chain couples TRBV28 to TRBJ2-7; D is ambiguous. The CDR3 has 14 residues. CDR1 is MDHEN, CDR2 SYDVKM, per germline. V was trimmed by 7 bases and J by 3 bases, leaving 16 bases between them. CDR3 nucleotides: TGTGCCAGCATCTCTAGGCGGCGAGGCTACGAGCAGTACTTC. It codes for CASISRRRGYEQYF.

This clonotype was found a few times. J is TRBJ2-2 and V is TRBV5-1, with TRBD1 matching 8 bases. Germline V gene lookup returns CDR1 SGHRS and CDR2 YFSETQ. J gave up 4 bases and V 4 bases, and 6 bases lay outside the gene matches. The CDR3 spans 15 residues. CDR3 nucleotide sequence: TGCGCCAGCAGCCTGGACAGGGCGAGCACCGGGGAGCTGTTTTTT. It translates to CASSLDRASTGELFF. Together with reference TRBV5-1 and TRBJ2-2, the CDR3 gives the full variable domain: KAGVTQTPRYLIKTRGQQVTLSCSPISGHRSVSWYQQTPGQGLQFLFEYFSETQRNKGNFPGRFSGRQFSNSRSEMNVSTLELGDSALYLCASSLDRASTGELFFGEGSRLTVL.

This clonotype has only a few counts. The chain has TRBV19 and TRBJ1-5, with D unresolved. The CDR3 extends over 15 amino acids. CDR1 and CDR2 from the germline V gene are LNHDA and SQIVND (reference sequence). V lost 8 bases, J lost 1 base, and 15 bases lay in between. The CDR3 reads CASLVARSSNQPQHF. The CDR3 DNA sequence: TGTGCCAGTCTCGTGGCGAGATCGAGCAATCAGCCCCAGCATTTT.

This clonotype has ten or more counts. The chain links TRBV27 to TRBJ2-5; either TRBD1 or TRBD2 may fit D (5 bases each). The V end lost 6 bases, the J end lost 3 bases, and 11 bases lay between the germline ends. Germline CDR1 MNHEY, CDR2 SMNVEV (reference sequence). There are 13 residues in the CDR3. CDR3 loop: CASRVWGKETQYF. CDR3 in DNA: TGTGCCAGCAGGGTCTGGGGGAAAGAGACCCAGTACTTC.

The chain couples TRBV29-1 to TRBJ2-2; 7 positions match TRBD1. From germline, CDR1 is SQVTM and CDR2 ANQGSEA. The V and J ends lost 7 bases and 2 bases, in that order; junction bases with no gene match: 7. The CDR3 is 14 residues long. The CDR3: CSATRDRNTGELFF. For the CDR3, the DNA is TGCAGCGCAACCCGGGACAGAAACACCGGGGAGCTGTTTTTT.

This clonotype was picked up a small number of times. The chain links TRBV27 to TRBJ2-1; 9 nucleotides match TRBD2. Trimming took 5 bases from V and 1 from J; bases not matched to a gene: 3. CDR1 and CDR2 from the germline V gene are MNHEY and SMNVEV (reference sequence). The CDR3 is made up of 15 amino acids. DNA for the CDR3: TGTGCCAGCAGTACCCTAGCGGGGTCCTACAATGAGCAGTTCTTC. Translation gives CASSTLAGSYNEQFF.

J is TRBJ1-1 and V is TRBV29-1, with 8 bases lining up with TRBD1. CDR1 is SQVTM, CDR2 ANQGSEA, per germline. The CDR3 runs to 13 residues. The trim removed 4 bases at V and 6 bases at J, leaving 7 bases unmatched. The CDR3, as DNA: TGCAGCGTTGTGAGGACAGGGATGGCTGAAGCTTTCTTT. It yields the protein CSVVRTGMAEAFF. Variable domain in full (rest from reference TRBV29-1 and TRBJ1-1): SAVISQKPSRDICQRGTSLTIQCQVDSQVTMMFWYRQQPGQSLTLIATANQGSEATYESGFVIDKFPISRPNLTFSTLTVSNMSPEDSSIYLCSVVRTGMAEAFFGQGTRLTVV.

Details on this clonotype: One end of the junction is discordant with germline, which a read error may explain. For the CDR3, the DNA is TGTGACAGCACCCCGACAGTACGATCCTATGGCTACACCTTC. Residues: CDSTPTVRSYGYTF. The gene calls are TRBV28 and TRBJ1-2; TRBD1 is a possible D gene (5 bases). In germline, CDR1 is MDHEN, CDR2 SYDVKM. The CDR3 is 14 residues long.

This clonotype has only a few counts. This chain uses TRBV6-2 or TRBV6-3 with TRBJ2-3, with D perhaps TRBD1 (6 bases). Trimming stripped 10 bases from V and 2 bases from J, with 13 bases between. The CDR3 loop spans 13 amino acids. Germline CDR1 and CDR2: MNHEY and SVGEGT. This chain's CDR3 is CATGTSSTDTQYF. In DNA form, the CDR3 reads TGTGCCACCGGGACATCCTCCACAGATACGCAGTATTTT.